This record concerns one T cell receptor (beta chain) sequence. These data belong to a study of blood T cell repertoires in COVID-19. The protocol was immunoSEQ multiplex PCR, while the TCRdb copy is restricted to in-frame clones and leaves out a portion. Of more than 200,000 clones detected, about 91% appear once; the ten largest clones hold roughly 6.8%. V lost 3 bases and J lost 8, with 13 bases in between. CDR1 MNHEY and CDR2 SMNVEV come from the germline V gene (reference sequence). CDR3 size: 13 residues. This chain links TRBV27 with TRBJ1-1; possibly TRBD1 for D (6 bases). The material sequenced was peripheral blood. This TCR derives from a woman aged 25 to 39 with COVID-19, enrolled during active disease. The CDR3 region has the DNA TGTGCCAGCAGTTTCTCCGGACAGAGGGAAGCTTTCTTT. Its translation is CASSFSGQREAFF.